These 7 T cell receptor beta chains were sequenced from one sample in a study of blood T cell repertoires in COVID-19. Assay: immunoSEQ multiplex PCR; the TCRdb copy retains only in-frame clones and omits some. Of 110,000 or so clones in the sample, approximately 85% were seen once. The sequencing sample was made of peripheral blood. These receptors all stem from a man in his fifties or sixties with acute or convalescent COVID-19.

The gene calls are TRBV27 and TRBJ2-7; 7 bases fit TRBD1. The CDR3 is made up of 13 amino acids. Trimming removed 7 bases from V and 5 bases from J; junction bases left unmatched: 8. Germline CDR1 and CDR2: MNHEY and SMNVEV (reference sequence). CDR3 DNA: TGTGCCAGCACCAGACAGGGTTACAACGAGCAGTACTTC. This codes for CASTRQGYNEQYF.

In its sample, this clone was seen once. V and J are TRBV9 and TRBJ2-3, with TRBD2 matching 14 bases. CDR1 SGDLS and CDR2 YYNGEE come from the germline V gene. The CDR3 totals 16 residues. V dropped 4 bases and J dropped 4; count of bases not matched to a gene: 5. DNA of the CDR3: TGTGCCAGCAGCTCGGGACTAGCGGGAGCGGCAGATACGCAGTATTTT. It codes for CASSSGLAGAADTQYF.

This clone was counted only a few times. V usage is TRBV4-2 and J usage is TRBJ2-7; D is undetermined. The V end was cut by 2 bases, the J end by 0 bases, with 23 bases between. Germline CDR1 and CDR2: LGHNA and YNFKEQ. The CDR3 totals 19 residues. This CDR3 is CASSQNSTCGEMISYEQYF. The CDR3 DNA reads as TGTGCCAGCAGCCAAAATTCAACCTGCGGCGAAATGATCTCCTACGAGCAGTACTTC.

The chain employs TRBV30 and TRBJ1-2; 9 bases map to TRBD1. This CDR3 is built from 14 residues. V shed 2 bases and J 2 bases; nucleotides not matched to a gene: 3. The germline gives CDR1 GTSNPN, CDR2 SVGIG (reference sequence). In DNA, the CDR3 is TGTGCCTGGAGTCCGGGACAGGGAAACTATGGCTACACCTTC. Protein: CAWSPGQGNYGYTF.

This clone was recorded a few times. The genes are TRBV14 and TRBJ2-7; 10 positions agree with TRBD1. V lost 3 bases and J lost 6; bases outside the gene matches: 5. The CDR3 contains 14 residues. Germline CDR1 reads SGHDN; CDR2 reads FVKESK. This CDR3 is CASSQGQGITEQYF. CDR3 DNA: TGTGCCAGCAGCCAGGGACAGGGGATTACCGAGCAGTACTTC.

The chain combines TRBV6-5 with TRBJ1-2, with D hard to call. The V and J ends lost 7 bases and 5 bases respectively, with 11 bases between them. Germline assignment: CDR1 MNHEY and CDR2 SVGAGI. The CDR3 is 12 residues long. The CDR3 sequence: CASTLQDYGYTF. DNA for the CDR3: TGTGCCAGCACTTTACAAGATTATGGCTACACCTTC.

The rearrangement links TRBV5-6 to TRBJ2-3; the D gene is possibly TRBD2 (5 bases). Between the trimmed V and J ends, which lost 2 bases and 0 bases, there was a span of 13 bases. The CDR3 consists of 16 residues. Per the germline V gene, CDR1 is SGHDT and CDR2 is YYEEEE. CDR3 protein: CASSFPSWESTDTQYF. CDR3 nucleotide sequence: TGTGCCAGCAGCTTTCCTAGCTGGGAGAGCACAGATACGCAGTATTTT.